This T cell receptor (beta chain) is drawn from a study of T cell clonality in common variable immunodeficiency. Study-wide findings and caveats: Links between repertoire features and CVID complications were heterogeneity-limited. CVID subjects shared fewer TCRbeta clones than healthy controls did. CVID subjects had higher TCRbeta clonality than healthy controls, most marked in about a third.

Germline lookup yields CDR1 DFQATT and CDR2 SNEGSKA (reference sequence). The V and J ends lost 0 bases and 1 base, in that order; junction bases with no gene match: 5. The CDR3 contains 16 residues. At least ten counts were recorded for this clone. Its antigen remains unknown. The CDR3 end is not reached by the read, which stops 3 residues before it; the germline J gene fills it in. Equal genomic DNA amounts from CVID and control samples were sequenced. Some clones are missing from TCRdb's copy, which holds only in-frame ones; the method was immunoSEQ multiplex PCR. This sample has 35,000 to 45,000 clones and no singletons, with approximately 3% in the ten largest.

This sequence joins TRBV20-1 and TRBJ2-3, with TRBD1 identical over 9 bases. Sequenced material: peripheral blood mononuclear cells. The clonotype comes from a person between 18 and 75 years old in good health. CDR3 in amino acids: CSARDPRTGGTDTQYF. The part of the CDR3 DNA that was read is TGCAGTGCTAGAGACCCGAGGACAGGGGGCACAGATACG.